The 19 T cell receptor beta chains below all came from one sample that was sequenced in a study of T cells after yellow fever vaccination. TCRdb passed the 5' RACE reads through MiXCR, listing each CDR3 protein once. This sample has approximately 340,000 distinct CDR3 sequences, with 8.7% found just once. Source: PBMCs, taken on the day of the first yellow fever vaccination. The receptors were sampled from a man between 18 and 35 years old who received the YFV17D yellow fever vaccine.

This clonotype was seen only a few times. V usage is TRBV9 and J usage is TRBJ1-6, with D unclear. This CDR3 contains 17 residues. The germline V gene encodes CDR1 SGDLS and CDR2 YYNGEE. V dropped 1 base and J dropped 0 bases, with 11 bases sitting between them. As DNA, the CDR3 is TGTGCCAGCAGCGTATCGGTTGATACCTCCTATAATTCACCCCTCCACTTT. Translated, it gives CASSVSVDTSYNSPLHF.

This clonotype was picked up a small number of times. The genes are TRBV7-9 and TRBJ1-1; TRBD1 matches at 9 bases. This CDR3 comprises 15 residues. V was clipped by 4 bases and J by 5 bases; unmatched bases: 8. In germline, CDR1 is SEHNR, CDR2 FQNEAQ (reference sequence). CDR3 residues: CASSSPGTGLTEAFF. CDR3 nucleotide sequence: TGTGCCAGCAGCTCTCCCGGGACAGGGCTTACTGAAGCTTTCTTT.

This chain links TRBV5-1 with TRBJ2-6, with D perhaps matching TRBD1 (5 bases). The germline CDR1 and CDR2 sequences are SGHRS and YFSETQ. The V and J ends lost 1 base and 2 bases respectively, with 16 bases between them. The CDR3 sequence is 18 residues long. CDR3 sequence (DNA): TGCGCCAGCAGCTTGTTTCCAGGGCGAGGTGCTGGGGCCAACGTCCTGACTTTC. This translates into CASSLFPGRGAGANVLTF.

The sample holds a few counts of this clonotype. The chain recombines TRBV6-1 with TRBJ2-7, with D possibly called TRBD1 or TRBD2 (6 bases each). The CDR3 runs 14 residues. Deletions cut 8 bases from V and 6 bases from J, with 20 bases between. Germline CDR1 is MNHNS and CDR2 is SASEGT. The CDR3 DNA reads as TGTGCCAGCTGCCTCTCTAGGGGGGTCGGCGAGCAGTACGTC. This encodes CASCLSRGVGEQYV.

This clonotype showed up many times. The rearrangement joins TRBV20-1 to TRBJ2-3, with TRBD2 identical over 7 bases. Trimming removed 6 bases from V and 1 base from J; junction bases left unmatched: 7. The germline V gene has CDR1 DFQATT and CDR2 SNEGSKA (reference sequence). This CDR3 is built from 14 residues. In DNA, the CDR3 is TGCAGTGCCGCGCTAGCGGCCCGCACAGATACGCAGTATTTT. It codes for CSAALAARTDTQYF.

This chain links TRBV6-5 with TRBJ1-1; possibly TRBD1 for D (6 bases). Trimming took 2 bases from V and 10 from J, leaving 11 bases between them. The CDR3 runs 12 residues. CDR1 and CDR2 from the germline V gene are MNHEY and SVGAGI. The CDR3 spells CASSYGRGLAFF. The CDR3 bases are TGTGCCAGCAGTTACGGCAGGGGATTAGCTTTCTTT.

This clonotype turned up a few times. The chain couples TRBV7-2 to TRBJ2-7; perhaps TRBD1 as D (7 bases). V was trimmed by 1 base and J by 3 bases, leaving 16 bases between them. Per the germline V gene, CDR1 is SGHTA and CDR2 is FQGNSA. The CDR3 sequence is 16 residues long. CDR3 in amino acids: CASSLVLAGGIYEQYF. As DNA, the CDR3 is TGTGCCAGCAGCTTAGTCTTGGCAGGGGGGATCTACGAGCAGTACTTC.

This chain links TRBV7-2 with TRBJ2-7; TRBD2 agrees at 13 bases. Trimming at V came to 5 bases and at J to 2 bases, leaving 6 bases not matched to a gene. There are 16 residues in the CDR3. In germline, CDR1 is SGHTA, CDR2 FQGNSA. CDR3 protein: CASSTGLAGDTYEQYF. CDR3 bases: TGTGCCAGCAGCACAGGACTAGCGGGGGACACCTACGAGCAGTACTTC.

This clonotype occurred many times. The chain combines TRBV7-6 with TRBJ2-5; TRBD1 matches at 7 bases. The germline V gene has CDR1 SGHVS and CDR2 FNYEAQ. The CDR3 is 14 residues long. J was trimmed by 5 bases and V by 1 base; bases with no gene match: 4. CDR3 in DNA: TGTGCCAGCAGCTTAGACACAGGGGTGGAGACCCAGTACTTC. Its translation: CASSLDTGVETQYF. Variable domain in full (rest from reference TRBV7-6 and TRBJ2-5): GAGVSQSPRYKVTKRGQDVALRCDPISGHVSLYWYRQALGQGPEFLTYFNYEAQQDKSGLPNDRFSAERPEGSISTLTIQRTEQRDSAMYRCASSLDTGVETQYFGPGTRLLVL.

This clonotype was counted only a few times. The V gene is TRBV19, the J gene TRBJ2-2; perhaps TRBD1 as D (5 bases). V was trimmed by 8 bases and J by 2 bases, leaving 12 bases between them. CDR1 LNHDA and CDR2 SQIVND come from the germline V gene (reference sequence). The CDR3 has 14 residues. CDR3 DNA: TGTGCCAGTGGGTGGGGCCGTAACACCGGGGAGCTGTTTTTT. It specifies CASGWGRNTGELFF.

V and J are TRBV5-1 and TRBJ2-5; D remains ambiguous. The CDR3 has 15 residues. Germline lookup yields CDR1 SGHRS and CDR2 YFSETQ. Trimming cost V 1 base and J 3 bases, with 13 bases left between them. CDR3 in amino acids: CASSLMLTAEETQYF. The CDR3, as DNA: TGCGCCAGCAGCTTGATGCTGACCGCAGAAGAGACCCAGTACTTC.

This clonotype was detected only a few times. This sequence joins TRBV18 and TRBJ2-7, with 7 bases aligning to TRBD1. J lost 3 bases, V lost 0 bases, and 5 bases had no gene match. CDR3 length equals 15 residues. Germline loops: CDR1 KGHSH, CDR2 LQKENI. DNA for the CDR3: TGTGCCAGCTCACCACCGGGGGACAGCGTCTACGAGCAGTACTTC. Translated: CASSPPGDSVYEQYF. Full variable domain (rest looked up from reference TRBV18 and TRBJ2-7): NAGVMQNPRHLVRRRGQEARLRCSPMKGHSHVYWYRQLPEEGLKFMVYLQKENIIDESGMPKERFSAEFPKEGPSILRIQQVVRGDSAAYFCASSPPGDSVYEQYFGPGTRLTVT.

This clonotype was counted a few times. This sequence joins TRBV7-8 and TRBJ2-4; D possibly corresponds to TRBD1 (6 bases). This CDR3 is built from 15 residues. The ends were cut back, 0 bases at V and 1 base at J, with 7 bases in the middle. Germline V CDR1 and CDR2: SGHVS, FQNEAQ. DNA for the CDR3: TGTGCCAGCAGCTTAGCGGGGGCTGCCAAAAACATTCAGTACTTC. This translates into CASSLAGAAKNIQYF.

The DNA for the CDR3 is TGTGCCAGCAGCCCGACCCCGGGGGCTGAAGCTTTCTTT. Translation: CASSPTPGAEAFF. The rearrangement uses TRBV6-6 and TRBJ1-1; maybe TRBD1 (5 bases). Deletions cut 6 bases from V and 6 bases from J, with 14 bases between. The CDR3 consists of 13 residues. The V gene's germline CDR1 is MNHNY and CDR2 SVGAGI (reference sequence).

This clonotype came up a few times. This rearrangement joins TRBV7-9 to TRBJ1-4; D remains unclear. V was trimmed by 5 bases and J by 0 bases, leaving 10 bases between them. The CDR3 is 15 residues long. Per the germline V gene, CDR1 is SEHNR and CDR2 is FQNEAQ (reference sequence). The CDR3 spells CASSPHQSTNEKLFF. The CDR3 bases are TGTGCCAGCAGCCCTCATCAGTCAACTAATGAAAAACTGTTTTTT.

V usage is TRBV3-1 and J usage is TRBJ1-2, with TRBD1 as a possible D gene (6 bases). The CDR3 length is 16 residues. Germline CDR1 LGHDT, CDR2 YNNKEL (reference sequence). The germline V and J ends were trimmed by 0 bases and 7 bases, with 18 bases remaining between them. The CDR3 bases are TGTGCCAGCAGCCAAGAAGGAGGAACAGGGAAGTCTGGCTACACCTTC. It specifies CASSQEGGTGKSGYTF.

This clonotype was picked up a small number of times. The genes are TRBV5-1 and TRBJ1-6, with TRBD1 as a possible D gene (5 bases). V lost 7 bases and J lost 8, with 13 bases in between. From germline, CDR1 is SGHRS and CDR2 YFSETQ. The CDR3 has 13 residues. In DNA form, the CDR3 reads TGCGCCAGCCAGGGAAGAGAGTATTCACCCCTCCACTTT. Translating it yields CASQGREYSPLHF.

The rearrangement links TRBV19 to TRBJ2-3; D might be TRBD1 (6 bases). Germline-derived CDR1 and CDR2 are LNHDA and SQIVND (reference sequence). CDR3 length equals 16 residues. Trimming removed 7 bases from V and 0 bases from J, with 17 bases in between. The CDR3 nucleotides read TGTGCCAGTAACCCCGGGACACCTGCTAGCACAGATACGCAGTATTTT. It encodes CASNPGTPASTDTQYF.

The table lists this clonotype with a few counts. V is TRBV10-3 and J is TRBJ1-3; a possible D gene is TRBD1 (5 bases). V was clipped by 0 bases and J by 0 bases, with 12 bases between them. Germline V CDR1 and CDR2: ENHRY, SYGVKD. The CDR3 contains 17 residues. CDR3 sequence: CAISESQGSISGNTIYF. CDR3 DNA: TGTGCCATCAGTGAGTCGCAGGGAAGTATCTCTGGAAACACCATATATTTT.